This T cell receptor beta chain was profiled in a study of siplizumab effects on memory and regulatory T cells. General observations from the study: The alloresponse seemed to draw substantially on naive T cells, which appeared more diverse than memory cells. No assignable naive or memory phenotype existed for roughly 80-95% of proliferating CD4+ or CD8+ clones. Siplizumab conditions gave an average of approximately 70% Treg-derived mappable alloreactive CD4+ clones, versus less than 35% for controls.

Concerning this clone itself: Antigen unknown.

The data were produced by immunoSEQ multiplex PCR, yet TCRdb's version contains in-frame clones alone and is incomplete. Of over 85,000 clones in the sample, over 85% are singletons; the top ten hold over 5%. This CDR3 contains 13 residues. V lost 1 base and J lost 7, with 10 bases in between. CDR1 is MNHEY and CDR2 is SMNVEV in the germline V gene (reference sequence). The clonotype was recovered from a human donor in good health. Sample: CD8+ T cells sorted from blood. The chain recombines TRBV27 with TRBJ1-1; no clear D. The CDR3 bases are TGTGCCAGCAGTTTATACTCCAGGAGTGAAGCTTTCTTT. Translating it yields CASSLYSRSEAFF.